The 8 T cell receptor beta chains given below trace back to one sample, sequenced in a study of identifying expanded T cells in peripheral blood. TCRdb's copy holds only in-frame clones and misses some; the assay was immunoSEQ multiplex PCR. The profile shows more than 75,000 clones, about 88% of them singletons. Sequencing input: blood. These receptors were obtained from a person aged 18 to 69 in good health.

V gene TRBV23-1 combines with J gene TRBJ1-1; D unresolved. TRBV23-1 is an ORF; its function is uncertain. Trimming pared 0 bases from V and 5 bases from J, leaving 13 bases between. This CDR3 is built from 15 residues. The chain's CDR3 is CASSQSISEWTEAFF. In nucleotides, the CDR3 is TGCGCCAGCAGTCAATCAATCAGTGAATGGACTGAAGCTTTCTTT.

This clone was recorded once. The J gene is TRBJ1-5, the V gene TRBV5-1; D is possibly TRBD1 (5 bases). This CDR3 contains 15 residues. Germline V gene sequence: CDR1 SGHRS, CDR2 YFSETQ. The V end was cut by 2 bases, the J end by 0 bases, with 9 bases between. Here the CDR3 reads CASSLEGLSNQPQHF. The CDR3 DNA follows: TGCGCCAGCAGCTTAGAGGGACTTAGCAATCAGCCCCAGCATTTT.

Here the CDR3 DNA reads TGTGCCAGCAGACAACAGGGGTCGAAGACCCAGTACTTC. It translates to CASRQQGSKTQYF. The rearrangement joins TRBV27 to TRBJ2-5; TRBD1 aligns across 7 bases. Germline CDR1 MNHEY, CDR2 SMNVEV (reference sequence). V lost 6 bases, J lost 6 bases, and 7 bases stayed unmatched. This CDR3 is built from 13 residues.

This clone was counted once. The chain employs TRBV28 and TRBJ2-1; TRBD2 agrees at 13 bases. After removal of 9 bases from V and 10 bases from J, the junction contained 12 bases not matched to a gene. Germline values: CDR1 MDHEN, CDR2 SYDVKM. This CDR3 spans 15 amino acids. The CDR3 reads CASTPGTSGVKEQFF. The DNA of the CDR3 is TGTGCCAGTACCCCCGGGACTAGCGGGGTTAAAGAGCAGTTCTTC.

The J gene is TRBJ2-3, the V gene TRBV7-2, with a weak D call TRBD1 (6 bases). Trimming removed 5 bases from V and 5 bases from J, with 20 bases in between. In germline, CDR1 is SGHTA, CDR2 FQGNSA. The CDR3 length is 16 residues. CDR3 protein: CASSRRAGAGIDTQYF. The CDR3 DNA reads TGTGCCAGCAGCCGAAGAGCAGGGGCCGGGATAGATACGCAGTATTTT.

The J gene is TRBJ1-5, the V gene TRBV29-1, with TRBD1 as a possible D gene (5 bases). Trimming removed 6 bases from V and 7 bases from J, with 16 bases in between. From germline, CDR1 is SQVTM and CDR2 ANQGSEA. This CDR3 contains 13 residues. The CDR3 reads CSVGEFRGQPQHF. The CDR3 DNA sequence: TGCAGCGTCGGGGAATTCCGGGGCCAGCCCCAGCATTTT.

The chain links TRBV19 to TRBJ2-2; TRBD2 agrees at 14 bases. The germline V gene encodes CDR1 LNHDA and CDR2 SQIVND (reference sequence). The ends lost 8 bases at V and 4 bases at J; junction bases unmatched: 6. The CDR3 consists of 16 residues. CDR3 sequence reads: CASFGTSGSGTGELFF. Here the CDR3 DNA reads TGTGCCAGTTTTGGGACTAGCGGGAGTGGCACCGGGGAGCTGTTTTTT.

The chain combines TRBV6-5 with TRBJ2-3; D remains unclear. Germline V gives CDR1 MNHEY, CDR2 SVGAGI. The CDR3 has 14 residues. V lost 5 bases and J 3 bases, leaving 12 bases between the germline ends. CDR3 nucleotides: TGTGCCAGCAGTCAACAGTCTCCGACAGATACGCAGTATTTT. It encodes CASSQQSPTDTQYF.